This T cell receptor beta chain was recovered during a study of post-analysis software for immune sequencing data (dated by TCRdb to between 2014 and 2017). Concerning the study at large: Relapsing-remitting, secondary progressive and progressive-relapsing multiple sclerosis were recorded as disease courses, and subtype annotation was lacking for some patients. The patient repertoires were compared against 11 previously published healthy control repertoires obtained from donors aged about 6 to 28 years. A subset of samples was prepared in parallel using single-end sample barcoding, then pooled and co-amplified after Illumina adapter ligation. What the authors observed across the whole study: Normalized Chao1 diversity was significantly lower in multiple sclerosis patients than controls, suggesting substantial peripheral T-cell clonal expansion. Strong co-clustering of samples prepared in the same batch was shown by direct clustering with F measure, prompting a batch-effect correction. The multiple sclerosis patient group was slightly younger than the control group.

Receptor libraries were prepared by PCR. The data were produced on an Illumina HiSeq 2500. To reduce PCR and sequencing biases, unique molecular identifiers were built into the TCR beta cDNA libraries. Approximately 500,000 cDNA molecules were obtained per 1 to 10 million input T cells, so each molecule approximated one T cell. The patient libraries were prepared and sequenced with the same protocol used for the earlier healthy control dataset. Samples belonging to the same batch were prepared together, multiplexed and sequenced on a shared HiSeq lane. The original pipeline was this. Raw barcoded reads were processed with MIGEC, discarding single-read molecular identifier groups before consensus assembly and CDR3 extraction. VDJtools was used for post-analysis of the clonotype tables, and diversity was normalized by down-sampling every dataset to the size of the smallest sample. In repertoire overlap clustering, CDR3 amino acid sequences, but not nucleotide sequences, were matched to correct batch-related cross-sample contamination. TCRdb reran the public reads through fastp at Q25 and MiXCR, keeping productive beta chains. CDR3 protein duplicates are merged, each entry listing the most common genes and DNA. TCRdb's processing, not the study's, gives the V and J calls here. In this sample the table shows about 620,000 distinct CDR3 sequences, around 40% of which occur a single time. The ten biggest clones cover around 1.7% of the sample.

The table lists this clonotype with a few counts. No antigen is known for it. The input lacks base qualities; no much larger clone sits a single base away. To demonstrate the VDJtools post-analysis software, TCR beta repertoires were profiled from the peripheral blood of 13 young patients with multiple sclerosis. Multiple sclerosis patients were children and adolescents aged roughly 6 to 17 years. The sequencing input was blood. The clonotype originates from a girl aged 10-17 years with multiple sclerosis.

At the DNA level, the sequence is TGTGCCAGCAGTTTAACGGGGTTAGAGAATGAGCAGTTCTTC. It specifies CASSLTGLENEQFF. The sequence is built from TRBV6-5 and TRBJ2-1; tentative D gene TRBD2, with 5 bases matching. CDR1 and CDR2 were assigned from the germline V gene as MNHEY and SVGAGI. From its cysteine to its phenylalanine, the CDR3 spans 14 amino acids. The read is trimmed to its CDR3 DNA, 42 bases read in frame from base 1. Trimming removed 4 bases from V and 7 bases from J, leaving 14 bases between the germline ends.